This TCR beta chain was profiled in a study of cytomegalovirus exposure and HLA in healthy donors (dated by TCRdb to about 2017). With respect to the entire study: An earlier analysis of 587 of the donors reported approximately 260 Gb of sequence data and around 100 million unique TCR beta sequences obtained from around 180 million T cells. Roughly 290 gigabases of sequencing data and around 85 million unique TCR sequences made up an early release that covered several hundred HLA-typed donors. In an earlier analysis of 587 of the donors, high-throughput TCR beta sequencing was used to judge whether each TCR beta V gene segment behaved as functional or pseudogenic. The number of typed donors differed by locus: about 629-630 for A, B, C, DRB1 and DQB1; 500 to 550 for DQA1; fewer than 610 for DPA1; and 400 to 480 for DPB1. The aim of the study was to test whether cataloging public T cell receptors could identify signatures of past pathogen exposure. The later analysis used no new phenotypic data to find candidate immune exposures, relying instead on TCR beta sequences and their occurrence across donors. To predict cytomegalovirus infection status, the study brought together high-throughput TCR immunosequencing, statistical association of individual TCRs with disease status, and machine learning. Because of strong linkage in the cohort, roughly five DR-DQ haplotypes were treated as single units for association and clustering. Donor age, sex, ethnicity and CMV serostatus were compiled together with the repertoire data. In a later genetic analysis, genome-wide SNP genotypes for about 60% of the 666 donors were used, and that subset was treated as a discovery cohort. Every repertoire in the discovery cohort had been generated on one and the same sequencing platform. Among 300 to 500 genotyped donors of the cohort, an average of roughly 230,000 unique TCR beta nucleotide sequences was sequenced per donor, of which about 18% were non-productive. Of the roughly 400 genotyped donors, about 84% fell in the genetic ancestry cluster associated with self-reported Caucasian donors. Both class I and class II loci were covered by HLA typing, at four-digit resolution. In a later analysis, previously published TCR beta repertoires from several hundred donors were re-analyzed and high-resolution HLA genotyping was added so that TCR occurrence patterns could be studied. Along with the approximately 700-subject first cohort, a separate validation cohort of over 90 different subjects was used. The study used immunosequencing to profile the T cell repertoires of about 670 subjects and linked those repertoires to cytomegalovirus serostatus. The investigation overall reported the following: A further reported finding was that TCR beta sequences accurately predicted the HLA-A and HLA-B alleles for most subjects in the first cohort. Broadly in line with IMGT annotations, most TCR beta V segments showed up in productive rearrangements about 87% or about 30% of the time in an earlier analysis of about 500 of the donors. The classifier was reported to diagnose cytomegalovirus status with high specificity and sensitivity in both the original and validation cohorts. In a later genetic analysis, a missense DCLRE1C variant was associated with V-gene and J-gene trimming of TCR beta chains, and the association was replicated in an independent cohort. When HLA alleles, especially DR and DQ, strongly co-occurred, attributing TCR associations to individual alleles was difficult. Several of the top co-occurrence clusters appeared to be linked to parvovirus B19, influenza, CMV and Epstein-Barr virus, according to a later analysis. A group of highly shared sequence variants was considered likely to be a technical artifact of the sequencing pipeline. In a later analysis, the rate of TCR association differed among HLA loci, with DRB1 alleles having the most associated TCRs and HLA-C alleles having the fewest. Only TCR beta chains were sequenced in this cohort, and the absence of alpha or paired-chain data limited detectable features. Most TCR sequences were seen in very few donors, while some public TCRs were found in many individuals. Correlated functional status among segregating V segments might be attributable to linkage disequilibrium, but an unknown experimental factor could not be ruled out. Because some donors lacked HLA typing at each locus, the association tests relied only on the typed subset. At a false discovery rate of 0.05, a later analysis linked some 17,000 TCR beta sequences to specific HLA alleles. According to a later analysis, most CMV-associated TCR beta chains appeared to be HLA-restricted, and the HLA associations seemed to be driven largely by CMV exposure. A few of the identified cytomegalovirus-associated TCR beta chains were confirmed in vitro to be specific for cytomegalovirus antigens. According to a later genetic analysis, donors in an Asian-associated ancestry cluster had fewer N-insertions in productive TCRs than the approximately 630-donor mean. Roughly uniform sequencing depth across donors was assumed in presence/absence analyses, although this assumption may not hold. Some IMGT-functional V segments, including TRBV6-2 and TRBV6-3, could not be distinguished by the 87-base-pair reads and were therefore excluded. The study gave a list of roughly 150 TCR beta chains associated with cytomegalovirus. According to the authors, the approach could potentially be generalized to other disease states and immunological phenotypes. A later analysis found that HLA-associated TCR beta chains were more clonally expanded and had lower generation probabilities than equally common non-associated chains. Because counts were too low, roughly 18 rarely observed V segments, including chromosome 9 orphons, were left out of the earlier analysis of some 600 of the donors. CMV serostatus was the only immune exposure information available for the cohort.

The cohort was made up of 666 healthy bone marrow donors. At the time of sampling, all cohort members were nominally healthy, though unrecorded immune exposures were likely present. The donor tested CMV seropositive and was one of the 289 seropositive cohort members. A peripheral blood sample was collected from each donor, and TCR beta sequencing was performed on peripheral blood mononuclear cells. Genomic DNA was extracted from the blood cell samples with the Qiagen DNeasy Blood Extraction Kit. From the germline V gene (reference sequence), CDR1 is SEHNR and CDR2 is FQNEAQ. Trimming accounts for 5 bases at V and 0 bases at J, while the number of junction bases matched to no gene is 9. From cysteine to phenylalanine, the CDR3 is 16 amino acids long. CDR3 DNA only is kept here, 48 bases in frame from base 1. Of note for this clone: It lacks a known antigen. Nothing much larger sits one base from this clone, and base qualities are not available.

Library preparation was by the immunoSEQ multiplex PCR assay. For the multiplex PCR, a mixture combining 60 forward primers for TCR Vbeta segments and 13 reverse primers for TCR Jbeta segments was used. A multiplex PCR assay on genomic DNA amplified the CDR3 region of rearranged TCR beta genes. Amplified TCR beta libraries were sequenced as 87-base-pair reads on the Illumina HiSeq System. The study's processing was this. In a later analysis, tens of millions of unique TCR beta chains were counted across the 500 to 700 repertoires, and about 10 million of these chains were shared by at least two donors. Raw reads were error-corrected and collapsed into unique sequences with a nearest-neighbor algorithm that merged closely related sequences to remove PCR and sequencing errors. Alignment of CDR3 sequences to IMGT reference sequences was used to assign V, D and J gene segments. For a sequence to be retained, at least a six-nucleotide match to both a V gene segment and a J gene segment was required. A rearrangement was called productive if the CDR3 had no stop codons and remained in frame with V and J, and every other rearrangement was called non-productive. Following IMGT convention, CDR3 was defined as the stretch from the second conserved V-encoded cysteine up to the conserved J-encoded phenylalanine. Sequences without an unambiguous match to a single V gene segment were excluded from the earlier analysis of a few hundred of the donors. In an earlier analysis of almost 600 of the donors, a V segment was called functional when productive rearrangements were above 56.7%, and segregating when the standard deviation between donors exceeded 5%. To diagnose cytomegalovirus status from the catalog of TCR beta chain sequences, a statistical classification framework was built. In a later analysis, TCR nucleotide sequences were compared against IMGT/GENE-DB human TR gene sequences so that V and J genes could be assigned. A later analysis assigned CDR3 sequences and most-parsimonious VDJ recombination scenarios with the TCRdist pipeline. A later analysis defined each TCR beta chain by its CDR3 amino acid sequence plus V-gene family, and excluded reads lacking a unique V-gene family. In a later analysis, around 650 highly shared, low-generation-probability nucleotide sequences were removed to address suspected cross-contamination and a sequencing artifact. In a later analysis, a clonal expansion index was calculated for each public chain from normalized within-repertoire ranks of inferred template counts. Generation probabilities in a later analysis came from a VDJ recombination model fitted to out-of-frame rearrangements, and those results were checked against IGoR. In a later analysis, TCR-TCR, TCR-HLA and TCR-CMV co-occurrence was scored with hypergeometric tests, and a repertoire-size bias correction was applied to TCR pairs. In a later analysis, false discovery rates were estimated by permuting HLA or CMV assignments 20 times. In a later analysis, co-occurring TCRs were grouped using DBSCAN, with TCRdist sequence similarity added in when clustering inside HLA-allele-positive subsets. Repertoires with fewer than 30,000 or more than 120,000 public chains, plus five repertoires with anomalous nucleotide sharing, were excluded from co-occurrence clustering. Here the immuneACCESS table is served through TCRdb, limited to in-frame sequences with V and J called. Missing clones are a known gap in these copies; in checked studies unresolved V genes cover under half, and the rest lacks a known reason. The D gene and trimming were derived from the DNA, and the V and J assignments and clone size from that table. For this sample the table gives roughly 120,000 clones, of which 70% to 80% were detected only once. Around 5.8% of the sample rests with the top ten.

The sequence was collected from a woman aged 25-40 years in good health and CMV-seropositive. Recombination connected TRBV7-9 to TRBJ2-5; 7 bases in the middle match TRBD1. Sequencing was done on a sample of PBMCs. The sequence in DNA is TGTGCCAGCAGCATTGGGACAGTTCGGTACCAAGAGACCCAGTACTTC. It codes for CASSIGTVRYQETQYF. The full variable domain, completed from the reference TRBV7-9 and TRBJ2-5 proteins outside the CDR3, reads DTGVSQNPRHKITKRGQNVTFRCDPISEHNRLYWYRQTLGQGPEFLTYFQNEAQLEKSRLLSDRFSAERPKGSFSTLEIQRTEQGDSAMYLCASSIGTVRYQETQYFGPGTRLLVL.